Sequencing of this T cell receptor (beta chain) was carried out in a study of regulatory T cells in long-lasting Graves disease (dated by TCRdb to the early 2020s). At the level of the whole study: Persistent Graves' disease was defined as antithyroid drug treatment for over 5 years with persistently positive TSH receptor autoantibodies. The study was conducted in China and was registered as a clinical trial. Persistent Graves' disease patients in the clinical cohort had taken antithyroid drugs for about 9.7 years on average. A total of roughly 35 samples underwent TCR sequencing: some 13 from persistent and around 20 from newly diagnosed Graves' disease patients. Persistent Graves' disease patients were compared with newly diagnosed Graves' disease patients by peripheral blood TCR sequencing and RNA sequencing. Overall study results and their limits: Persistent disease showed preferential use of TRBV28, TRBJ1-2 and TRBJ2-5, whereas newly diagnosed disease favored TRBV20-1 and TRBJ2-1. Only peripheral blood was studied, because thyroid tissue, the primary lesion, was inaccessible. A larger number of public clonotypes was shared among persistent patients (fewer than 3,000) than among newly diagnosed patients (approximately 930). The authors noted that the small sample size was a limitation that may lower accuracy. Sequencing and analysis were restricted to the TCR beta chain. Compared with newly diagnosed patients, persistent Graves' disease patients had lower TCR Shannon entropy and fewer highly expanded clones, which suggests clonal expansion.

The time point label here, explained by the study, means: persistent/refractory GD, antithyroid drugs over 5 years with positive TRAb. RNA was extracted from PBMCs in TRIzol for both TCR sequencing and RNA sequencing. The diagnosis of Graves' disease was made according to American Thyroid Association guidelines. Patients for the study were recruited at an endocrinology department in Xi'an, China. Each patient gave approximately 10 milliliters of peripheral blood, collected in an EDTA anticoagulant tube. PBMCs were isolated by Ficoll Paque Plus density gradient separation without further T cell sorting. An Agilent 2100 Bioanalyzer and agarose gel were used to assess RNA quality, and a NanoDrop 2000 was used to measure RNA concentration. V drops 1 base and J drops 3 bases, leaving 12 bases in between. The CDR3 contains 15 residues, cysteine and phenylalanine counted. The sequence is cut down to CDR3 DNA, 45 bases in frame from base 1. Based on the germline V gene (reference sequence), the CDR1 and CDR2 sequences are SEHNR and FQNEAQ.

A word on this clonotype: Its target antigen remains unknown. Base-call qualities are not available, and no considerably larger clone is one nucleotide away.

Libraries were made using multiplex PCR. The sample was run on an Illumina HiSeq 4000. iRepertoire HTBI primers and Arm-PCR amplification of CDR3 regions were used to construct TCR beta libraries. PCR products were gel purified before sequencing. On the study's bioinformatics: Gene usage analysis of CDR3 amino acid clonotypes used the 62 TRBV and about 15 TRBJ segments found across samples. Filtered high-quality paired reads were merged into contigs using COPE and FqMerger. BLAST was used to align contigs to the IMGT TRBV, TRBD and TRBJ reference genes, and CDR3 was defined following IMGT. Clonotypes above 0.1% frequency were classified as highly expanded clones. Repertoire diversity was measured by Shannon entropy, and V-J evenness by the Gini coefficient. A clonotype found in more than one individual was treated as public. TCRdb reworked the public reads: Q25 trimming with fastp, MiXCR clone assembly, productive beta chains retained. Rows with one shared CDR3 protein collapse into an entry with the most common genes and DNA. For this entry, the V and J calls and clone size follow TCRdb and not the study's own pipeline. The sample yields 300,000 or so distinct CDR3 sequences; around 20% were counted once. 29% of the sample lies in the top ten.

The source was peripheral blood mononuclear cells (PBMCs), collected when the disease was refractory, from a patient treated with antithyroid drugs. The chain was built from TRBV7-9 and TRBJ2-5; no D gene is confidently identified. The sequence was obtained from a female donor with Graves disease. The CDR3 amino acid sequence is: CASSLGNGPEETQYF. The bases are TGTGCCAGCAGCTTAGGAAATGGGCCAGAAGAGACCCAGTACTTC.